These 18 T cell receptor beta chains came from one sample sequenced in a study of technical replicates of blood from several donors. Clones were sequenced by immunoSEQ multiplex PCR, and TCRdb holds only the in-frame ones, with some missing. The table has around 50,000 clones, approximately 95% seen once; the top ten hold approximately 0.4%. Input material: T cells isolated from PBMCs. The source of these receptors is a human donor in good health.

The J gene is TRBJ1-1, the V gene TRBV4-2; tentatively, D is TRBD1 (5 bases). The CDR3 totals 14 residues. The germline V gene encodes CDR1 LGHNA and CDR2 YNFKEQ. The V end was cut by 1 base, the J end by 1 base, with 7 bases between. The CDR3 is CASSQGQGNTEAFF. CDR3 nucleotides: TGTGCCAGCAGCCAAGGTCAGGGGAACACTGAAGCTTTCTTT.

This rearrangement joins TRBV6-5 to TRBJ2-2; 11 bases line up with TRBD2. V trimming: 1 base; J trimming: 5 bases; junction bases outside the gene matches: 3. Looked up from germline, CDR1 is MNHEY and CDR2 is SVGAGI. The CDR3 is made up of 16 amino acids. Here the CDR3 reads CASSYWTSGHTGELFF. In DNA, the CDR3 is TGTGCCAGCAGTTACTGGACTAGCGGGCATACCGGGGAGCTGTTTTTT.

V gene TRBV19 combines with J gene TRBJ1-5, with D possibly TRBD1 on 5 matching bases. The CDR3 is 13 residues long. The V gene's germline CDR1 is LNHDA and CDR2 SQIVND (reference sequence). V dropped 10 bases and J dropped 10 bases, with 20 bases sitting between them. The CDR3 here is CATSAGLARPQHF. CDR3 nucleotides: TGTGCCACCTCAGCAGGGCTCGCTAGACCCCAGCATTTT.

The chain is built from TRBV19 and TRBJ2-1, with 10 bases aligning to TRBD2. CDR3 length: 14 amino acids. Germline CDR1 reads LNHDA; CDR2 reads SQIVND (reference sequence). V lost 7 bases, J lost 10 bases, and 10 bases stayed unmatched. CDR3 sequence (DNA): TGTGCCAGTACCGGGACTAGCGAATGGGGAGAGCAGTTCTTC. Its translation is CASTGTSEWGEQFF.

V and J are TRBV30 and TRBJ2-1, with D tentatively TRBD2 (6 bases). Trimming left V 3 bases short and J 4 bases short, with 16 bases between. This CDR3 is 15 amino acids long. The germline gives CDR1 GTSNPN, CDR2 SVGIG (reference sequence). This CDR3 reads CAWSKEGGRYNEQFF. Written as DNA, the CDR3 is TGTGCCTGGAGCAAGGAGGGAGGTCGGTACAATGAGCAGTTCTTC.

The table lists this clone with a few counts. The CDR3 protein is CSATGIGTEAFF. Written as DNA, the CDR3 is TGCAGCGCCACAGGGATCGGGACTGAAGCTTTCTTT. The chain employs TRBV29-1 and TRBJ1-1; TRBD1 might be the D (6 bases). Germline V gives CDR1 SQVTM, CDR2 ANQGSEA. With 7 bases removed from V and 5 bases from J, the gap between germline ends came to 14 bases. The CDR3 sequence is 12 residues long. Combining the CDR3 with reference TRBV29-1 and TRBJ1-1 gives the whole variable domain SAVISQKPSRDICQRGTSLTIQCQVDSQVTMMFWYRQQPGQSLTLIATANQGSEATYESGFVIDKFPISRPNLTFSTLTVSNMSPEDSSIYLCSATGIGTEAFFGQGTRLTVV.

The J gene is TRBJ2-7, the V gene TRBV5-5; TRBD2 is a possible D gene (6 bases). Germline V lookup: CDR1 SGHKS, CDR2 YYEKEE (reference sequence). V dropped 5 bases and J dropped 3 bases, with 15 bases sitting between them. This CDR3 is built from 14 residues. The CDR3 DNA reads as TGTGCCAGCAGGAAATCTAGCGAACTCTACGAGCAGTACTTC. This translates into CASRKSSELYEQYF.

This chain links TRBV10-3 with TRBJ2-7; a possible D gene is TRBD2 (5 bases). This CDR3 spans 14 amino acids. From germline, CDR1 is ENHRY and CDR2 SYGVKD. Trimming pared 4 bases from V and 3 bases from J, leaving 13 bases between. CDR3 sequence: CAISGSGKVYEQYF. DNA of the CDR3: TGTGCCATCAGTGGCTCGGGGAAGGTCTACGAGCAGTACTTC.

Here the CDR3 DNA reads TGTGCCAGCAGCTTACTAAGAGCGGGGGACCGCACAGATACGCAGTATTTT. This encodes CASSLLRAGDRTDTQYF. The rearrangement uses TRBV7-3 and TRBJ2-3, with 8 bases that match TRBD2. The CDR3 totals 17 residues. The V and J ends lost 2 bases and 1 base, in that order; junction bases with no gene match: 8. CDR1 is SGHTA and CDR2 is FQGTGA in the germline V gene.

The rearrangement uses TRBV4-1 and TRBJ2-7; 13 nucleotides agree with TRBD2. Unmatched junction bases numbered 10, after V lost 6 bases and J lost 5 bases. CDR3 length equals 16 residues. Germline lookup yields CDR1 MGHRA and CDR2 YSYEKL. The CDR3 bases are TGCGCCAGCAGATCGGGACTAGCGGGATTCGGGGACGAGCAGTACTTC. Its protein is CASRSGLAGFGDEQYF.

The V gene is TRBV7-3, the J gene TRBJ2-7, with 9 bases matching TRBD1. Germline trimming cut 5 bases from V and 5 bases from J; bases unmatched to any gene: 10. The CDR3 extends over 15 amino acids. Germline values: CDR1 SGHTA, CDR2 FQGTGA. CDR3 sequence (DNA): TGTGCCAGCAGCCAAGCGGGACAGGGCTTCCACGAGCAGTACTTC. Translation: CASSQAGQGFHEQYF.

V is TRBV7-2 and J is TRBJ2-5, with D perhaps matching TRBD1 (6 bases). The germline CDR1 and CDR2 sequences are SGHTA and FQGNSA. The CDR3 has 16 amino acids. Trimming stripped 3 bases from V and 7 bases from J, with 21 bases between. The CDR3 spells CASSLTTGAGRGTQYF. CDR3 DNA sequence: TGTGCCAGCAGCTTGACGACAGGCGCGGGCCGGGGGACCCAGTACTTC.

CDR3 DNA sequence: TGTGCCAGCAGCTTATTCGGACTAGCGGGGTGGGAGTCCTACGAGCAGTACTTC. It codes for CASSLFGLAGWESYEQYF. The chain couples TRBV11-2 to TRBJ2-7, with 12 bases that match TRBD2. Per germline, CDR1 SGHAT and CDR2 FQNNGV. The V segment lost 2 bases and the J segment 1 base; nucleotides outside the gene matches: 9. CDR3 size: 18 residues.

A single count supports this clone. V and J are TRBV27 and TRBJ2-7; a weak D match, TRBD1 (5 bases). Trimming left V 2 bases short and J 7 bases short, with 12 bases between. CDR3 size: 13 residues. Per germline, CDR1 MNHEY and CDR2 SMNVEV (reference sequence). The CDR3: CASSLGRGREQYF. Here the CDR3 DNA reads TGTGCCAGCAGTTTAGGTAGGGGTCGGGAGCAGTACTTC.

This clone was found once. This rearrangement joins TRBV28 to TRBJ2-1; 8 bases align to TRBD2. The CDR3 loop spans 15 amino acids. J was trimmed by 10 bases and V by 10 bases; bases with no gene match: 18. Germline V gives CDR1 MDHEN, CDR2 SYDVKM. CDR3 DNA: TGTGCCACTAAGATGTCCACAACTTTAGCGGGAGAGCAGTTCTTC. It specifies CATKMSTTLAGEQFF.

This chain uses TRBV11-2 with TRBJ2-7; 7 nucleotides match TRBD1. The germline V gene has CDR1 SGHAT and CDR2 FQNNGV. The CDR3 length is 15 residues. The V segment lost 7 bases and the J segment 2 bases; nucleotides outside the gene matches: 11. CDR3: CASNDRVLAAYEQYF. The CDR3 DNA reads TGTGCCAGCAACGACAGGGTCTTGGCGGCCTACGAGCAGTACTTC. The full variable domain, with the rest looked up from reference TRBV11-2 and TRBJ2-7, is EAGVAQSPRYKIIEKRQSVAFWCNPISGHATLYWYQQILGQGPKLLIQFQNNGVVDDSQLPKDRFSAERLKGVDSTLKIQPAKLEDSAVYLCASNDRVLAAYEQYFGPGTRLTVT.

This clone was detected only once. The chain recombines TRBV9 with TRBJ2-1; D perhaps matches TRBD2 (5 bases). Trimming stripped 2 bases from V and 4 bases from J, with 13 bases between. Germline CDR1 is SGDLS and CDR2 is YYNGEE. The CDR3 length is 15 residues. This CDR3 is CASSVAGMLYNEQFF. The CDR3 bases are TGTGCCAGCAGCGTGGCCGGGATGCTTTACAATGAGCAGTTCTTC.

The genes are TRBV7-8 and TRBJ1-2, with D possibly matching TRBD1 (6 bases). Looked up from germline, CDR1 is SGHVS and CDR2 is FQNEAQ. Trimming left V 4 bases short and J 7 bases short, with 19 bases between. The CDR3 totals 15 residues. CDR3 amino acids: CASSSPGGGASGYTF. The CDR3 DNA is TGTGCCAGCAGCTCCCCCGGCGGGGGGGCGTCTGGCTACACCTTC.